This T cell receptor (beta chain) was captured in a study of Graves' ophthalmopathy and Graves' hyperthyroidism. Findings of the study overall: Blood was where most expanded thyroid clonotypes above 0.001 frequency also turned up.

This clonotype turned up a few times. The antigen is unknown. Moderate-to-severe activity, with CAS ≥3, NOSPECS ≥4 and duration under 3 months, characterized the donors with ophthalmopathy. Clinicians made diagnoses from clinical symptoms, serum thyroxine, TRAb, thyroid ultrasound and orbital computed tomography. RNA transcripts served as template for amplifying TCR beta CDR3 sequences. HTBI primers were employed in first-round RT-PCR, then a second-round multiplex PCR followed. MiXCR, applied by TCRdb to the multiplex PCR reads, yields one record per CDR3 protein. This table has 600,000 to 700,000 distinct CDR3 sequences, about 38% appearing once. Germline CDR1 reads SNHLY; CDR2 reads FYNNEI. J gave up 2 bases and V 7 bases, and 11 bases lay outside the gene matches. The CDR3 has 16 residues.

The chain carries TRBV2 and TRBJ2-7; 10 bases align to TRBD1. This sequence was found in an adult man with Graves' ophthalmopathy. The material sequenced was peripheral blood. The CDR3 DNA reads TGTGCCAGCATCCTAGCCCCGGGACAGGGGACCTACGAGCAGTACTTC. This gives the protein CASILAPGQGTYEQYF.